This TCR beta chain was captured in a study of T-cell reconstitution after alpha-beta-depleted transplantation in children. V lost 1 base, J lost 4 bases, and 20 bases lay in between. The CDR3 has 17 amino acids. In germline, CDR1 is LNHNV, CDR2 YYDKDF (reference sequence). A library of TCRbeta sequences, prepared with unique molecular identifiers, was generated. From the PCR reads, TCRdb called clonotypes with MiXCR, one entry per CDR3 protein. Here the sample spans over 400,000 distinct CDR3 sequences, roughly 43% being singletons. This receptor was taken from a girl aged 2 to 10 with aplastic anemia, due to receive a stem cell transplant. The V gene is TRBV15, the J gene TRBJ2-7; possibly TRBD2 for D (6 bases). Sample: PBMCs, taken before TCRalphabeta/CD19-depleted stem cell transplant. Here the CDR3 DNA reads TGTGCCACCAGCAGAGTCATTGGGAATGGGGGACTTTACGAGCAGTACTTC. Protein: CATSRVIGNGGLYEQYF. The variable domain in full, with the rest retrieved from reference TRBV15 and TRBJ2-7, is DAMVIQNPRYQVTQFGKPVTLSCSQTLNHNVMYWYQQKSSQAPKLLFHYYDKDFNNEADTPDNFQSRRPNTSFCFLDIRSPGLGDTAMYLCATSRVIGNGGLYEQYFGPGTRLTVT.